This T cell receptor beta chain was recorded in a study of blood T cell repertoires in COVID-19 (dated by TCRdb to 2018 to 2021). A note on the overall study: Collaborator samples came from the United States, Italy and Spain and covered acute and convalescent phases of COVID-19. The prospective study material was composed of cDNA or gDNA derived from T cells, B-cell-depleted T cells, or PBMCs. The repertoires were released in a freely available public database intended as a resource for research on the immune response to SARS-CoV-2. Nearly every sample came with metadata listing a de-identified subject ID, COVID-19 status, age in years and sex. The dataset comprised deeply sampled blood TCRbeta repertoires from subjects exposed to, actively infected with, or recovered from COVID-19. Where available, HLA class I and class II types were taken from metadata supplied by the sample provider and were not determined by assay-based typing. Samples were obtained from the ongoing ImmuneRACE study (first 160 participants) and from 1,254 subjects provided by 6 global collaborators.

From the cysteine up to the phenylalanine, the CDR3 has a length of 13 residues. The sequence is cut down to CDR3 DNA, 39 bases in frame from base 1. V is clipped by 0 bases and J by 7 bases, and the sequence between their germline boundaries is 9 bases long. For CDR1 and CDR2, the germline V gene lists MGHRA and YSYEKL. The immunoSEQ Assay, a bias-controlled multiplex PCR, was used to amplify TCRbeta CDR3 regions from genomic DNA. Per the source publication's procedure: Nucleated cell counts per sample were estimated from amplification of reference gene primers within the assay. Sequence reads were collapsed and filtered to measure the absolute abundance of every unique TCRbeta CDR3 rearrangement. Productive Simpson clonality was computed per sample as the square root of Simpson's diversity index over productive rearrangements. The table was pulled from immuneACCESS by TCRdb, which kept in-frame rearrangements only. Such tables lose some clones; where checked, under half of the loss comes from unresolved V genes, and the rest has no known cause. The V and J calls and the clone size are those of that table, but D and trimming were determined from the DNA. The sample table shows over 200,000 clones, and roughly 80% are seen once. Of the sample, approximately 5.4% falls within the top ten clones.

This clone was counted a single time. Its binding antigen is unknown. Base qualities are missing; no much larger clone stands one base away. The collaborating institutions used their own protocols to collect whole blood in K2EDTA tubes. Collaborator samples were shipped for TCRbeta analysis as frozen whole blood, isolated PBMCs, or DNA extracted from either sample type. Summary of the overall study and its limitations: Clinical and demographic metadata were provided uncurated, with the amount varying by source and participant.

Sequencing was performed on peripheral blood. Rearrangement joined TRBV4-1 to TRBJ2-5, with no confidently assigned D gene. This receptor was taken from a human donor in a cohort sampled during active COVID-19. The nucleotides read TGCGCCAGCAGCCAAGACCTCCCCGGGACCCAGTACTTC. Translated, it reads CASSQDLPGTQYF.